What follows are 16 T cell receptor beta chains derived from one specimen sequenced in a study of T cell responses to AZD1222 COVID-19 vaccine. Profiling relied on immunoSEQ multiplex PCR, and the TCRdb table lists in-frame clones only, not all of them. The sample holds about 110,000 clones, about 88% seen once. The sample in question was peripheral blood, obtained on day 0 of AZD1222 vaccination. Receptor source: an adult in good health.

CDR3 bases: TGCAGCGTTGGACTAAAGGGAGGGATGAACACTGAAGCTTTCTTT. It specifies CSVGLKGGMNTEAFF. This chain links TRBV29-1 with TRBJ1-1; D not certain. The CDR3 loop spans 15 amino acids. The germline V and J ends were trimmed by 4 bases and 0 bases, with 15 bases remaining between them. Germline assignment: CDR1 SQVTM and CDR2 ANQGSEA.

The gene calls are TRBV11-3 and TRBJ1-2; possible D gene TRBD1, 5 bases. The CDR3 contains 16 residues. The germline V and J ends were trimmed by 5 bases and 0 bases, with 16 bases remaining between them. CDR1 and CDR2 (germline): SGHNT, YENEEA. For the CDR3, the DNA is TGTGCCAGCAGCCACGGCCTTCGACAGACTAACTATGGCTACACCTTC. Translation: CASSHGLRQTNYGYTF.

The chain joins TRBV2 to TRBJ2-3; 7 nucleotides agree with TRBD1. Unmatched junction bases numbered 5, after V lost 6 bases and J lost 2 bases. CDR1 SNHLY and CDR2 FYNNEI come from the germline V gene. This CDR3 spans 14 amino acids. DNA of the CDR3: TGTGCCAGCAGCTACAGGGGTGACACAGATACGCAGTATTTT. This codes for CASSYRGDTDTQYF.

The chain couples TRBV2 to TRBJ1-5; 7 nucleotides line up with TRBD1. Trimming cost V 6 bases and J 3 bases; bases outside gene matches: 8. CDR1 and CDR2 from the germline V gene are SNHLY and FYNNEI. This CDR3 has 15 residues. The CDR3 DNA is TGTGCCAGCAGGCCCGGACAGGCCGACAATCAGCCCCAGCATTTT. Its protein is CASRPGQADNQPQHF.

In its sample, this clone was seen once. This sequence joins TRBV4-3 and TRBJ2-2; 10 bases fit TRBD1. With 2 bases clipped from V and 6 bases from J, the junction kept 6 bases outside the gene matches. The length of the CDR3 is 16 residues. Germline V gene lookup returns CDR1 LGHNA and CDR2 YSLEER. CDR3 coding DNA: TGCGCCAGCAGCCAAAAGACAGGGGGCGCGTCCGGGGAGCTGTTTTTT. Its translation is CASSQKTGGASGELFF.

CDR3 loop: CASSLQRTSGTDTQYF. The CDR3 DNA reads TGTGCCAGCAGCCTCCAGAGGACTAGCGGGACTGATACGCAGTATTTT. V usage is TRBV21-1 and J usage is TRBJ2-3; TRBD2, the D gene given by the table, was not confirmed from the DNA. TRBV21-1 is labeled a pseudogene. There are 16 residues in the CDR3.

The genes are TRBV28 and TRBJ2-7; perhaps TRBD2 as D (7 bases). Germline CDR1 reads MDHEN; CDR2 reads SYDVKM. Trimming took 7 bases from V and 6 from J, leaving 19 bases between them. This CDR3 is 14 amino acids long. The DNA of the CDR3 is TGTGCCAGCACCAAAGTGGGGGGGGCGGTCGAGCAGTACTTC. It codes for CASTKVGGAVEQYF.

This clone was detected once. This sequence joins TRBV28 and TRBJ2-3; maybe TRBD1 (6 bases). V lost 11 bases and J 2 bases, leaving 17 bases between the germline ends. Germline V gene sequence: CDR1 MDHEN, CDR2 SYDVKM. The CDR3 is 14 amino acids. CDR3 DNA: TGTGCCGCGGGTGAGGGGGTGAACACAGATACGCAGTATTTT. Encoded protein: CAAGEGVNTDTQYF.

The rearrangement uses TRBV5-1 and TRBJ1-1; 8 nucleotides align to TRBD1. From germline, CDR1 is SGHRS and CDR2 YFSETQ. The CDR3 is 13 amino acids. V lost 4 bases, J lost 8 bases, and 7 bases stayed unmatched. CDR3 DNA sequence: TGCGCCAGCAGCAGGACAGGGACGGGGGAAGCTTTCTTT. Translated: CASSRTGTGEAFF.

This chain connects TRBV19 to TRBJ1-1; maybe TRBD1 (5 bases). Per the germline V gene, CDR1 is LNHDA and CDR2 is SQIVND (reference sequence). Trimming removed 5 bases from V and 11 bases from J, with 27 bases in between. The CDR3 totals 16 residues. Here the CDR3 reads CASSAHQGAQVPGAFF. The CDR3 region has the DNA TGTGCCAGTAGTGCACACCAAGGGGCCCAGGTCCCAGGGGCTTTCTTT.

This chain links TRBV12-5 with TRBJ1-6; 10 bases line up with TRBD1. This CDR3 contains 15 residues. The V and J ends lost 4 bases and 5 bases, in that order; junction bases with no gene match: 2. Germline CDR1 reads LGHNT; CDR2 reads FRNRAP. CDR3 residues: CASGSGTGDNSPLHF. The DNA for the CDR3 is TGTGCTAGTGGTTCCGGGACAGGGGATAATTCACCCCTCCACTTT.

The rearrangement joins TRBV24-1 to TRBJ1-5; no clear D gene. Germline values: CDR1 KGHDR, CDR2 SFDVKD. Trimming stripped 1 base from V and 4 bases from J, with 7 bases between. The CDR3 is made up of 14 amino acids. DNA for the CDR3: TGTGCCACCAGTGATTTTTCCGGGAATCAGCCCCAGCATTTT. The encoded protein is CATSDFSGNQPQHF.

The V gene is TRBV12-3 or TRBV12-4, the J gene TRBJ1-1, with a tentative D call TRBD1 (6 bases). This CDR3 contains 13 residues. The V end lost 5 bases, the J end lost 4 bases, and 11 bases lay between the germline ends. CDR3 bases: TGTGCCAGCAGTAGAAGGGGGACCACTGAAGCTTTCTTT. Its translation: CASSRRGTTEAFF.

This clone is a singleton in its sample. The V and J genes are TRBV6-2 or TRBV6-3 and TRBJ1-1; 7 bases line up with TRBD1. The CDR3 has 15 amino acids. The V gene end was trimmed by 5 bases and the J gene end by 6 bases; junction bases not matched to a gene: 12. CDR1 MNHEY and CDR2 SVGEGT come from the germline V gene. The CDR3 sequence is CASSTQAGGVPEAFF. The DNA for the CDR3 is TGTGCCAGCAGTACCCAGGCAGGGGGGGTACCTGAAGCTTTCTTT.

This clone was seen only once. The rearrangement joins TRBV30 to TRBJ1-3, with 8 bases that match TRBD1. The germline V gene encodes CDR1 GTSNPN and CDR2 SVGIG (reference sequence). With V trimmed by 2 bases and J by 5 bases, 8 bases remained unmatched. CDR3 size: 15 residues. In DNA, the CDR3 is TGTGCCTGGAGTTCCGACAGGGGCTCGCGAAACACCATATATTTT. This translates into CAWSSDRGSRNTIYF.

The chain combines TRBV11-2 with TRBJ2-7; D gene uncertain. The ends were cut back, 5 bases at V and 4 bases at J, with 18 bases in the middle. The germline V gene encodes CDR1 SGHAT and CDR2 FQNNGV. The CDR3 extends over 15 amino acids. The CDR3 spells CASSPRLTSLYEQYF. The CDR3 DNA reads TGTGCCAGCAGCCCTCGTTTGACAAGTCTATACGAGCAGTACTTC.